In this sample, the clone carrying this TCR beta chain turned up a few times. Its antigen is currently unknown. This entry belongs to a study of T-cell memory formation after mild COVID-19. Study-wide points: Pre-infection memory held some responding clones, suggesting pre-existing cross-reactive T cells responded.

Constant-segment primers were used for 5'RACE, and the resulting TCR alpha and TCR beta cDNA libraries carried sample barcodes and UMIs. Via MiXCR, TCRdb re-called the 5' RACE reads, giving one row per CDR3 protein. The table lists hundreds of thousands of distinct CDR3 sequences, over 15% of them singletons. This clonotype was sampled from a man between 18 and 35 years old who had mild COVID-19 (a few samples of this study predate the infection). Cell type and time point are not known. The sample taken for sequencing was PBMCs or a T cell subset sorted from them (not recorded which).

CDR3 coding DNA: TGCGCCAGCAGCCCAAGGGGTACGAACACTGAAGCTTTCTTT. It translates to CASSPRGTNTEAFF. The rearrangement uses TRBV4-3 and TRBJ1-1; the D gene is possibly TRBD1 (5 bases). Germline CDR1 LGHNA, CDR2 YSLEER. V shed 4 bases and J shed 1 base, with 10 bases lying between them. CDR3 length: 14 amino acids.